This TCR beta chain was sequenced for a study of blood T cell repertoires in COVID-19. Across the study: Spain, Italy and the United States supplied samples that represented acute and convalescent COVID-19.

Repertoires were generated with immunoSEQ multiplex PCR, while TCRdb's copy carries only in-frame clones and drops some. Altogether roughly 130,000 clones are present, approximately 83% being singletons, with the ten largest covering just over 9%. CDR3 length: 13 residues. CDR1 MNHEY and CDR2 SMNVEV come from the germline V gene (reference sequence). The ends were cut back, 4 bases at V and 7 bases at J, with 13 bases in the middle. Participants came from roughly 25 US areas, aged about 18 to 89 years. Participant-reported clinical history was the basis for cohort assignment. This clonotype was obtained from a man between 45 and 60 years old who had recovered from COVID-19. The chain carries TRBV27 and TRBJ1-2; D is perhaps TRBD1 (6 bases). The source material was PBMCs or T cells enriched from blood (not recorded which). The CDR3 is CASSWQGIGGYTF. DNA of the CDR3: TGTGCCAGCAGTTGGCAGGGGATAGGTGGCTACACCTTC.